A single sample is the source of the 2 T cell receptor beta chains below, sequenced in a study of T cells after yellow fever vaccination (dated by TCRdb to about 2019). Library preparation used 5' RACE. The data were produced on an Illumina NovaSeq 6000. TCRdb passed the public sequencing reads through fastp at Q25 and MiXCR, retaining productive beta sequences. Each CDR3 protein gets just one entry, which takes the most common genes and DNA from the rows behind it. Across this sample there are some 240,000 distinct CDR3 sequences, with 3.2% seen only once. Of the sample, 3.2% falls within the top ten clones. The label giving this sample's treatment or condition can be read as: live attenuated yellow fever vaccine strain. This sample comprised CD4+ T cells sorted from PBMCs, obtained 10 days after the yellow fever booster vaccination. Every receptor here comes from a man between 18 and 29 years old who received the YFV17D yellow fever vaccine.

This clonotype has ten or more counts. Relative to the germline gene, one junction end is altered; a read error may explain this. J is TRBJ2-3 and V is TRBV5-1; D gene ambiguous. Looked up from germline, CDR1 is SGHRS and CDR2 is YFSETQ. The CDR3 has 13 residues. CDR3 DNA: TGTGCCAGCAGCCGAACGGGCACAGATACGCAGTATTTT. Its protein is CASSRTGTDTQYF.

This clonotype was seen a handful of times. The V gene is TRBV29-1, the J gene TRBJ2-3; D remains unclear. This CDR3 has 11 amino acids. Germline CDR1 reads SQVTM; CDR2 reads ANQGSEA. V was pared by 7 bases and J by 2 bases, with 7 bases between. CDR3 in amino acids: CSALNTDTQYF. The CDR3, as DNA: TGCAGCGCTCTAAACACAGATACGCAGTATTTT.